The next 28 T cell receptor beta chains were all read from a single sample in a study of shared clonotypes between healthy human individuals. TCRdb keeps only in-frame clones here, not all; method: immunoSEQ multiplex PCR. Counted here are roughly 1,800,000 clones, about 95% occurring once; the ten biggest clones make up 1% to 1.5%. The naive CD8 subset, CD45RO-negative cells positively selected for CCR7, excluded terminally differentiated effector memory CD45RA+ cells. Sequencing was done on a sample of naive CD8+ T cells sorted from blood. These receptors all stem from a man aged 18 to 29 in good health.

The chain is built from TRBV7-9 and TRBJ1-2, with 9 bases that match TRBD1. Trimming at V came to 2 bases and at J to 2 bases, leaving 3 bases not matched to a gene. Germline CDR1 is SEHNR and CDR2 is FQNEAQ (reference sequence). This CDR3 has 15 amino acids. CDR3 region: CASSLRDRENYGYTF. The DNA for the CDR3 is TGTGCCAGCAGCTTAAGGGACAGGGAGAACTATGGCTACACCTTC.

The CDR3 region is CSVVGLAGATGELFF. The CDR3 region has the DNA TGCAGCGTTGTTGGACTAGCGGGCGCCACCGGGGAGCTGTTTTTT. The chain recombines TRBV29-1 with TRBJ2-2; TRBD2 aligns across 11 bases. The CDR3 loop spans 15 amino acids. After removal of 4 bases from V and 4 bases from J, the junction contained 5 bases not matched to a gene. Germline CDR1 SQVTM, CDR2 ANQGSEA.

About this clone itself: The same CDR3 is also encoded by other DNA sequences in this sample. V gene TRBV2 combines with J gene TRBJ2-7; TRBD1 matches at 10 bases. The CDR3 has 14 amino acids. Germline trimming cut 6 bases from V and 2 bases from J; bases unmatched to any gene: 4. Germline lookup yields CDR1 SNHLY and CDR2 FYNNEI. The CDR3 nucleotides are TGTGCCAGCAGCAGGGGACAGGGGACCTACGAGCAGTACTTC. Its translation: CASSRGQGTYEQYF.

This clone appeared a single time. This rearrangement joins TRBV6-5 to TRBJ2-2; 9 nucleotides line up with TRBD2. V shed 6 bases, J shed 5 bases, and the junction held 7 bases outside the gene matches. The length of the CDR3 is 15 residues. The germline V gene encodes CDR1 MNHEY and CDR2 SVGAGI. The CDR3 DNA reads as TGTGCCAGCAGGGTGGTAGCGGGAGAGACCGGGGAGCTGTTTTTT. This translates into CASRVVAGETGELFF.

The chain is built from TRBV27 and TRBJ2-7; D unresolved. This CDR3 is built from 12 residues. V was clipped by 1 base and J by 4 bases, with 5 bases between them. From germline, CDR1 is MNHEY and CDR2 SMNVEV (reference sequence). In DNA, the CDR3 is TGTGCCAGCAGTTTATTCCTTTACGAGCAGTACTTC. Protein sequence: CASSLFLYEQYF.

The chain has TRBV29-1 and TRBJ2-3; D could derive from TRBD1 or TRBD2 (5 bases each). The V gene's germline CDR1 is SQVTM and CDR2 ANQGSEA. This CDR3 is built from 15 residues. Trimming shortened V by 7 bases and J by 0 bases, and 17 bases separated the two germline ends. CDR3: CSAGDRGSSTDTQYF. The CDR3 DNA is TGCAGCGCTGGCGATCGGGGCAGTAGCACAGATACGCAGTATTTT.

Of note for this clone: Other DNA sequences from this sample encode an identical CDR3 as well. This chain joins TRBV30 and TRBJ2-3, with D perhaps matching TRBD1 (5 bases). V lost 1 base and J lost 3, with 8 bases in between. CDR3 length: 13 amino acids. Germline lookup yields CDR1 GTSNPN and CDR2 SVGIG (reference sequence). The CDR3 here is CAWSGQGTDTQYF. The CDR3 DNA is TGTGCCTGGAGTGGGCAGGGAACAGATACGCAGTATTTT.

This chain connects TRBV4-1 to TRBJ2-1; D uncertain. V lost 0 bases and J 0 bases, leaving 9 bases between the germline ends. The CDR3 is made up of 16 amino acids. Looked up from germline, CDR1 is MGHRA and CDR2 is YSYEKL. In nucleotides, the CDR3 is TGCGCCAGCAGCCAAGATTGGAGCAACTCCTACAATGAGCAGTTCTTC. This sequence encodes CASSQDWSNSYNEQFF.

CDR3 sequence (DNA): TGTGCCAGCACGGCGGGAGTGAACACCGGGGAGCTGTTTTTT. This gives the protein CASTAGVNTGELFF. The V call is TRBV6-6, the J call TRBJ2-2; 7 nucleotides line up with TRBD2. Germline V CDR1 and CDR2: MNHNY, SVGAGI (reference sequence). J gave up 1 base and V 7 bases, and 3 bases lay outside the gene matches. This CDR3 region has 14 residues.

In this sample, this clone turned up a few times. The V and J genes are TRBV25-1 and TRBJ1-6; D unclear. CDR3 length equals 14 residues. The germline CDR1 and CDR2 sequences are MGHDK and SYGVNS. The V gene lost 3 bases and the J gene lost 9 bases, with 12 bases spanning the gap. The CDR3 bases are TGTGCCAGCAGTGAGAAGGGAATGAGTTCACCCCTCCACTTT. Translating it yields CASSEKGMSSPLHF.

With regard to this clone: Within the sample, other DNA sequences also encode this same CDR3. V is TRBV28 and J is TRBJ1-4; perhaps TRBD1 as D (5 bases). Trimming removed 3 bases at V and 8 bases at J, with 10 bases between. This CDR3 spans 13 amino acids. Germline V lookup: CDR1 MDHEN, CDR2 SYDVKM. CDR3 residues: CASSFQGEEKLFF. The CDR3 nucleotides are TGTGCCAGCAGTTTTCAGGGAGAGGAAAAACTGTTTTTT.

The V gene is TRBV12-5, the J gene TRBJ2-3; D gene uncertain. Germline V gene sequence: CDR1 LGHNT, CDR2 FRNRAP. Trimming took 7 bases from V and 10 from J, leaving 18 bases between them. The CDR3 covers 13 residues. For the CDR3, the DNA is TGTGCTAGTGCCCCTCCCTATCTCGAAGCGCAGTATTTT. Its protein is CASAPPYLEAQYF.

V and J are TRBV4-3 and TRBJ2-5; D assignment may be TRBD1 or TRBD2 (5 bases each). Trimming left V 0 bases short and J 3 bases short, with 8 bases between. From germline, CDR1 is LGHNA and CDR2 YSLEER. This CDR3 comprises 14 residues. CDR3 loop: CASSQDGGEETQYF. CDR3 DNA sequence: TGCGCCAGCAGCCAAGATGGGGGTGAAGAGACCCAGTACTTC.

The chain combines TRBV5-1 with TRBJ1-2; the D is unclear. Trimming cost V 5 bases and J 7 bases, with 15 bases left between them. The CDR3 length is 13 residues. The germline V gene has CDR1 SGHRS and CDR2 YFSETQ. The DNA of the CDR3 is TGCGCCAGCAGATCGGGGAGTGAGGCTGGCTACACCTTC. This codes for CASRSGSEAGYTF.

The chain employs TRBV19 and TRBJ1-1; D possibly corresponds to TRBD1 (6 bases). Germline V gene lookup returns CDR1 LNHDA and CDR2 SQIVND (reference sequence). V lost 4 bases and J lost 5, with 14 bases in between. The CDR3 contains 14 residues. The DNA of the CDR3 is TGTGCCAGTAGTAGTGGGACACGGGAGACTGAAGCTTTCTTT. Protein: CASSSGTRETEAFF. The full variable domain, rest sourced from reference TRBV19 and TRBJ1-1, is DGGITQSPKYLFRKEGQNVTLSCEQNLNHDAMYWYRQDPGQGLRLIYYSQIVNDFQKGDIAEGYSVSREKKESFPLTVTSAQKNPTAFYLCASSSGTRETEAFFGQGTRLTVV.

The V call is TRBV19, the J call TRBJ2-7, with a weak D call TRBD2 (6 bases). The CDR3 is 14 residues long. Germline-derived CDR1 and CDR2 are LNHDA and SQIVND (reference sequence). Trimming left V 6 bases short and J 6 bases short, with 18 bases between. CDR3 region: CASRGGGPWVEQYF. The CDR3 region has the DNA TGTGCCAGTAGGGGGGGAGGCCCGTGGGTCGAGCAGTACTTC. The full variable domain, completed using reference TRBV19 and TRBJ2-7, is DGGITQSPKYLFRKEGQNVTLSCEQNLNHDAMYWYRQDPGQGLRLIYYSQIVNDFQKGDIAEGYSVSREKKESFPLTVTSAQKNPTAFYLCASRGGGPWVEQYFGPGTRLTVT.

The chain employs TRBV18 and TRBJ2-3, with D tentatively TRBD2 (6 bases). CDR3 length equals 14 residues. Per the germline V gene, CDR1 is KGHSH and CDR2 is LQKENI. V was pared by 6 bases and J by 0 bases, with 10 bases between. CDR3 DNA sequence: TGTGCCAGCTCCCCAGGGACTAGCACAGATACGCAGTATTTT. It encodes CASSPGTSTDTQYF.

The rearrangement uses TRBV5-6 and TRBJ1-2, with TRBD1 identical over 9 bases. CDR1 is SGHDT and CDR2 is YYEEEE in the germline V gene. V was pared by 4 bases and J by 7 bases, with 8 bases of the junction left unmatched. This CDR3 has 14 amino acids. This CDR3 is CASSLETGGLGYTF. The CDR3 nucleotides read TGTGCCAGCAGCCTAGAGACAGGGGGGCTTGGCTACACCTTC.

The rearrangement links TRBV7-9 to TRBJ1-2; 12 positions match TRBD1. The CDR3 extends over 15 amino acids. Germline V lookup: CDR1 SEHNR, CDR2 FQNEAQ (reference sequence). The V segment lost 5 bases and the J segment 7 bases; nucleotides outside the gene matches: 8. CDR3 sequence: CASSRPGTGGTGYTF. CDR3 bases: TGTGCCAGCAGCAGGCCCGGGACAGGGGGCACTGGCTACACCTTC.

V gene TRBV4-1 combines with J gene TRBJ2-2; D gene unclear. V shed 3 bases and J shed 4 bases, with 15 bases lying between them. CDR1 is MGHRA and CDR2 is YSYEKL in the germline V gene. The CDR3 covers 16 residues. The CDR3 DNA reads TGCGCCAGCAGCCAGTTCGGTTCAAGTGCCACCGGGGAGCTGTTTTTT. Protein sequence: CASSQFGSSATGELFF.

J is TRBJ2-3 and V is TRBV4-3; 11 positions agree with TRBD2. This CDR3 region has 16 residues. V dropped 5 bases and J dropped 4; count of bases not matched to a gene: 8. Germline lookup yields CDR1 LGHNA and CDR2 YSLEER. The CDR3 loop is CASSWVLAGEADTQYF. The CDR3 DNA follows: TGCGCCAGCAGCTGGGTACTAGCGGGAGAAGCAGATACGCAGTATTTT.

The rearrangement joins TRBV7-2 to TRBJ2-1; 10 bases map to TRBD2. The germline gives CDR1 SGHTA, CDR2 FQGNSA. The CDR3 sequence is 17 residues long. The V and J ends lost 3 bases and 4 bases, in that order; junction bases with no gene match: 9. In DNA, the CDR3 is TGTGCCAGCAGCTTGCACCCCGGACTAGCGGATTACAATGAGCAGTTCTTC. Translation gives CASSLHPGLADYNEQFF.

Comments on this clone: Distinct nucleotide sequences in the sample also encode this CDR3. V and J are TRBV29-1 and TRBJ2-2; the D gene is possibly TRBD2 (5 bases). The germline gives CDR1 SQVTM, CDR2 ANQGSEA. Trimming took off 6 bases at V and 1 base at J, with 6 bases between the two ends. The CDR3 is 12 amino acids. The CDR3 DNA reads as TGCAGCGTCGAGGGGAACACCGGGGAGCTGTTTTTT. Translation: CSVEGNTGELFF.

The rearrangement links TRBV10-2 to TRBJ2-7, with D uncertain. Germline CDR1 reads WSHSY; CDR2 reads SAAADI. The CDR3 runs 14 residues. Between the trimmed V and J ends, which lost 7 bases and 6 bases, there was a span of 19 bases. As DNA, the CDR3 is TGCGCCAGCACAACCGGTGCTAGGTGGGGCGAGCAGTACTTC. Translating gives CASTTGARWGEQYF.

This sequence joins TRBV2 and TRBJ1-5, with no clear D. The CDR3 has 17 residues. CDR1 SNHLY and CDR2 FYNNEI come from the germline V gene. The V end was cut by 0 bases, the J end by 0 bases, with 12 bases between. The CDR3 DNA is TGTGCCAGCAGTGAAGCGGGGTTGTCCTATAGCAATCAGCCCCAGCATTTT. It translates to CASSEAGLSYSNQPQHF.

The CDR3 bases are TGTGCCAGCACCGACCGTGTGGGGCAGCAGTTCTTC. It yields the protein CASTDRVGQQFF. The chain carries TRBV6-5 and TRBJ2-1, with a possible D match to TRBD1 (5 bases). Trimming took off 7 bases at V and 11 bases at J, with 15 bases between the two ends. CDR3 length equals 12 residues. The germline CDR1 and CDR2 sequences are MNHEY and SVGAGI.

Concerning this clone itself: The sample carries other DNA sequences with the same CDR3. This chain joins TRBV9 and TRBJ2-7; the D is unclear. Trimming took 0 bases from V and 0 from J, leaving 10 bases between them. The CDR3 runs to 15 residues. CDR1 is SGDLS, CDR2 YYNGEE, per germline. In DNA, the CDR3 is TGTGCCAGCAGCGTAGGACGAAGTAGCTCCTACGAGCAGTACTTC. Translating it yields CASSVGRSSSYEQYF. Using reference TRBV9 and TRBJ2-7 for the parts outside the CDR3, the full variable domain is DSGVTQTPKHLITATGQRVTLRCSPRSGDLSVYWYQQSLDQGLQFLIQYYNGEERAKGNILERFSAQQFPDLHSELNLSSLELGDSALYFCASSVGRSSSYEQYFGPGTRLTVT.

The V call is TRBV18, the J call TRBJ2-3; no clear D. The CDR3 is made up of 13 amino acids. The germline V and J ends were trimmed by 3 bases and 1 base, with 5 bases remaining between them. CDR1 and CDR2 (germline): KGHSH, LQKENI. CDR3 DNA sequence: TGTGCCAGCTCACCCCTTCGCACAGATACGCAGTATTTT. Protein: CASSPLRTDTQYF. The full variable domain, in which reference TRBV18 and TRBJ2-3 provide the parts outside the CDR3, is NAGVMQNPRHLVRRRGQEARLRCSPMKGHSHVYWYRQLPEEGLKFMVYLQKENIIDESGMPKERFSAEFPKEGPSILRIQQVVRGDSAAYFCASSPLRTDTQYFGPGTRLTVL.